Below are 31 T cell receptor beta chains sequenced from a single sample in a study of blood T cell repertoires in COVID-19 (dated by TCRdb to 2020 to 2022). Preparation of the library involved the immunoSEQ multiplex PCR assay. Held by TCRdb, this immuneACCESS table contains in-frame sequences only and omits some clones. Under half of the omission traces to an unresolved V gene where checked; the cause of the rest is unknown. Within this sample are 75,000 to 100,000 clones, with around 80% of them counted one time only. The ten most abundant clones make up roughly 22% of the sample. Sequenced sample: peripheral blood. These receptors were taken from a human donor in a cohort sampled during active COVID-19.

The CDR3: CASSQGRHGGSPLHF. CDR3 DNA sequence: TGTGCCAGCAGCCAAGGACGTCACGGGGGTTCACCCCTCCACTTT. V gene TRBV4-2 combines with J gene TRBJ1-6; D may be TRBD1 (5 bases). Germline CDR1 is LGHNA and CDR2 is YNFKEQ. The ends were cut back, 1 base at V and 9 bases at J, with 13 bases in the middle. The CDR3 is made up of 15 amino acids.

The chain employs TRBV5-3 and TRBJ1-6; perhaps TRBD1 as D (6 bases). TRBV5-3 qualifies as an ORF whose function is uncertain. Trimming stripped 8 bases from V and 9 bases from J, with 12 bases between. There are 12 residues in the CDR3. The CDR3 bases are TGTGCCAGGGGGCAGGGGCGTTCACCCCTCCACTTT. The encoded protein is CARGQGRSPLHF.

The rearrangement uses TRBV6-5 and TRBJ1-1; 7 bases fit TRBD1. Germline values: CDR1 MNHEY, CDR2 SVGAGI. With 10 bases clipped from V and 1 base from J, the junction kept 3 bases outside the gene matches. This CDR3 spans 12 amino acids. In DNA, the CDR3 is TGTGCCACGGGACAGAGGAACACTGAAGCTTTCTTT. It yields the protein CATGQRNTEAFF.

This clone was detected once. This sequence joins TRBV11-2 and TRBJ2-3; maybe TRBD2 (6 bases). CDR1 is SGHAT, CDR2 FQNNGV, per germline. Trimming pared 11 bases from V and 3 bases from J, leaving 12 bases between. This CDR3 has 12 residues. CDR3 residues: CALGGRTDTQYF. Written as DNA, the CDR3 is TGTGCCCTGGGAGGTAGAACAGATACGCAGTATTTT.

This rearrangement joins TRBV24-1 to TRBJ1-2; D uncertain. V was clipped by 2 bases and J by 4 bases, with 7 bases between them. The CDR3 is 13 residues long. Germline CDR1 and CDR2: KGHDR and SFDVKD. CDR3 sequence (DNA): TGTGCCACCAGTGATTCGGGTATCTATGGCTACACCTTC. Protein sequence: CATSDSGIYGYTF.

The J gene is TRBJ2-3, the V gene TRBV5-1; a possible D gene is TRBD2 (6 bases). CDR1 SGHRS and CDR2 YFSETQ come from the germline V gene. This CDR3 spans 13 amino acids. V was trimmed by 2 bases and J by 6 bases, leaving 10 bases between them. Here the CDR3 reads CASSFNSGDTQYF. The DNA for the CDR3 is TGCGCCAGCAGCTTTAACAGCGGGGATACGCAGTATTTT.

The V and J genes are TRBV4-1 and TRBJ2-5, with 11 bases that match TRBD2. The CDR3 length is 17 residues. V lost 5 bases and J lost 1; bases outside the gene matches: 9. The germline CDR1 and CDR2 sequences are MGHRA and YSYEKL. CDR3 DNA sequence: TGCGCCAGCAGCATGACTCCTAGCGGGGGGCTCCAAGAGACCCAGTACTTC. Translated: CASSMTPSGGLQETQYF.

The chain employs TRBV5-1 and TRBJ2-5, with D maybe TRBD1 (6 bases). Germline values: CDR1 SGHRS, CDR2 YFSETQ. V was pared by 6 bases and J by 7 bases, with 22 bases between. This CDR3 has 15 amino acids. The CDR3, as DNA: TGCGCCAGCACCCCCCAACAGGGCCAGGTTCGGACCCAGTACTTC. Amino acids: CASTPQQGQVRTQYF.

In DNA form, the CDR3 reads TGCGCCAGCAGCCAGCTAGCGGGGGAAGATACGCAGTATTTT. It codes for CASSQLAGEDTQYF. The V gene is TRBV5-1, the J gene TRBJ2-3; 10 bases align to TRBD2. The CDR3 loop spans 14 amino acids. V lost 4 bases to trimming and J lost 5 bases; unmatched junction nucleotides: 4. Per the germline V gene, CDR1 is SGHRS and CDR2 is YFSETQ.

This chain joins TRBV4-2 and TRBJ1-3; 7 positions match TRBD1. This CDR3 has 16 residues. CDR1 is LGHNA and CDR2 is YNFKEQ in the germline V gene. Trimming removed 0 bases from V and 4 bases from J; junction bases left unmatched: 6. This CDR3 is CASSQDAVDRGNTIYF. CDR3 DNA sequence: TGTGCCAGCAGCCAAGACGCGGTGGACAGGGGAAACACCATATATTTT.

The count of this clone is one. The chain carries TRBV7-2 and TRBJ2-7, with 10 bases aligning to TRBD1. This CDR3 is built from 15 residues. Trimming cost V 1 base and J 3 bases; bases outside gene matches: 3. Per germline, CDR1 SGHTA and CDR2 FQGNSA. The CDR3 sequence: CASSLETGGFYEQYF. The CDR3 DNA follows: TGTGCCAGCAGCTTAGAGACAGGGGGCTTCTACGAGCAGTACTTC.

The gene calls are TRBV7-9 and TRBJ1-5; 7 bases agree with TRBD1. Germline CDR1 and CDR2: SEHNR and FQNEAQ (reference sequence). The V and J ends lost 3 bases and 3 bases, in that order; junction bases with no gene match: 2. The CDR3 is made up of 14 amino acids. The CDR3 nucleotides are TGTGCCAGCAGCTTCGGGACAGCCAATCAGCCCCAGCATTTT. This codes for CASSFGTANQPQHF.

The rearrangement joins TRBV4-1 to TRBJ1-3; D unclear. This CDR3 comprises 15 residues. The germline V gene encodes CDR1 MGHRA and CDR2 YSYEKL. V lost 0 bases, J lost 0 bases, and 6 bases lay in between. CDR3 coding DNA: TGCGCCAGCAGCCAAGACAGGAACTCTGGAAACACCATATATTTT. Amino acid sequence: CASSQDRNSGNTIYF.

The CDR3 here is CASSQTGSAYEQYF. CDR3 sequence (DNA): TGCGCCAGCAGCCAAACAGGGTCGGCCTACGAGCAGTACTTC. This chain uses TRBV4-1 with TRBJ2-7; D is perhaps TRBD1 (6 bases). V was cut by 2 bases and J by 2 bases, with 10 bases left in between. Germline V gene sequence: CDR1 MGHRA, CDR2 YSYEKL. This CDR3 contains 14 residues.

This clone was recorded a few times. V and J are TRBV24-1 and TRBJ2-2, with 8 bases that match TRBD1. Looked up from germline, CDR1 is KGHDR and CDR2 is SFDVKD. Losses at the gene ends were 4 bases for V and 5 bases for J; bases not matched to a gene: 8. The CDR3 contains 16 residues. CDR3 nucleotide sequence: TGTGCCACCAGTGACCCCGGGACAGGTCTTACCGGGGAGCTGTTTTTT. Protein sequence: CATSDPGTGLTGELFF.

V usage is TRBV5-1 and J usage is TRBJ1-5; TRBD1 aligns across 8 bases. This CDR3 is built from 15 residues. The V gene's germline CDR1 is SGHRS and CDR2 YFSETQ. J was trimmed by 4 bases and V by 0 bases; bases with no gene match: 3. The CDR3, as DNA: TGCGCCAGCAGCTTGGGGGGACAGGAAAATCAGCCCCAGCATTTT. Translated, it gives CASSLGGQENQPQHF.

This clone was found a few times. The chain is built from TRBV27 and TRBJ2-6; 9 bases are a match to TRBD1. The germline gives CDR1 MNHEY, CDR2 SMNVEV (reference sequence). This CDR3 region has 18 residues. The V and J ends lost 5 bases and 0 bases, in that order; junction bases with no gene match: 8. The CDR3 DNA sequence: TGTGCCAGCAGTAGGTTAGGGACAGGGCTCTCTGGGGCCAACGTCCTGACTTTC. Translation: CASSRLGTGLSGANVLTF.

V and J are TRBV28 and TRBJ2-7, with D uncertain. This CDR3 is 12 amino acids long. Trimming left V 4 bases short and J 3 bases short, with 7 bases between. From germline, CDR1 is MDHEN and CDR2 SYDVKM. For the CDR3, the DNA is TGTGCCAGCAGTTCGTACAGCTACGAGCAGTACTTC. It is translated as CASSSYSYEQYF.

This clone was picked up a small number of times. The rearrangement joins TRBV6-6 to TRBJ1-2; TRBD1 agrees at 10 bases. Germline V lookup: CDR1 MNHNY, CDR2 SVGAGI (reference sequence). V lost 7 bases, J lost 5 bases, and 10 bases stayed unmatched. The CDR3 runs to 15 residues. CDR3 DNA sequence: TGTGCCAGCATCCAACCGGGACAGGGGCTGTATGGCTACACCTTC. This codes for CASIQPGQGLYGYTF.

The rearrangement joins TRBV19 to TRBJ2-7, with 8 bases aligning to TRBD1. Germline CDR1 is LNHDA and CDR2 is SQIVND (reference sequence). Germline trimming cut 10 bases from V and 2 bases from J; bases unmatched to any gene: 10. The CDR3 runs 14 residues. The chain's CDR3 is CATRDRIGAYEQYF. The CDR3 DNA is TGTGCCACTCGGGACAGGATCGGGGCCTACGAGCAGTACTTC.

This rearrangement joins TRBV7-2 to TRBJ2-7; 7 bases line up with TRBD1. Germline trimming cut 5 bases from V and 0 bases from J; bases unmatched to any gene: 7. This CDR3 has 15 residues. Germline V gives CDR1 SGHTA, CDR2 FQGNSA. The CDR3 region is CASSPSGQPSYEQYF. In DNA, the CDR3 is TGTGCCAGCAGCCCCTCGGGACAGCCCTCCTACGAGCAGTACTTC.

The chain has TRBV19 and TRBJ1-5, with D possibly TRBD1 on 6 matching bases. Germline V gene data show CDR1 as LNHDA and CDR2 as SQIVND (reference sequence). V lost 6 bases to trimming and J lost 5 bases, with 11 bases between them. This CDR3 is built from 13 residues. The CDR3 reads CASSQGLDQPQHF. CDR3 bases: TGTGCCAGTAGCCAGGGGCTAGATCAGCCCCAGCATTTT.

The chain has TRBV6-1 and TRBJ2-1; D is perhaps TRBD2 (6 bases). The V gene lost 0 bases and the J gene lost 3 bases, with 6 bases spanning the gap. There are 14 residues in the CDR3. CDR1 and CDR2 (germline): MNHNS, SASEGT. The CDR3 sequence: CASSEAGGYNEQFF. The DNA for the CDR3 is TGTGCCAGCAGTGAAGCGGGGGGCTACAATGAGCAGTTCTTC.

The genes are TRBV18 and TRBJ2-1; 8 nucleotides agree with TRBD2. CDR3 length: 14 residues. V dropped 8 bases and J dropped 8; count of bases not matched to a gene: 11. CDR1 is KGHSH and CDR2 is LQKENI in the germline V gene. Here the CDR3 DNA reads TGTGCCAGCCAGGACGGGGGGGCCCGGGATGAGCAGTTCTTC. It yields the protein CASQDGGARDEQFF.

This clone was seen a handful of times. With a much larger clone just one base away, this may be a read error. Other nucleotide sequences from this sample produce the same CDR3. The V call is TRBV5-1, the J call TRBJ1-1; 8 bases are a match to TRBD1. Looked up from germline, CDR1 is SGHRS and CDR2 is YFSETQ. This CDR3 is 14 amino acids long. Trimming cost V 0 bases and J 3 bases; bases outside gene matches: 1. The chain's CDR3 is CASSLGQGYTEAFF. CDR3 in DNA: TGCGCCAGCAGCTTGGGACAGGGGTACACTGAAGCTTTCTTT.

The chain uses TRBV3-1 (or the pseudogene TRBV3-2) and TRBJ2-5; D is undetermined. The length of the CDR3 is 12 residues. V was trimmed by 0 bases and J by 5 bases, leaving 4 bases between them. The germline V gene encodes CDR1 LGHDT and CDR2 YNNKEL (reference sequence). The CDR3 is CASSQDRETQYF. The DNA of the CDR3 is TGTGCCAGCAGCCAAGACCGGGAGACCCAGTACTTC.

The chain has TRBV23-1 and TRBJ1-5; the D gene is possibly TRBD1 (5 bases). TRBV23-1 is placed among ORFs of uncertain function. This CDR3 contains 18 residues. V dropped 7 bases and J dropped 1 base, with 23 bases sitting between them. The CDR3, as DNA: TGCGCCAGCAAACCCCGGGACGGACTACATCTGAGCAATCAGCCCCAGCATTTT. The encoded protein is CASKPRDGLHLSNQPQHF.

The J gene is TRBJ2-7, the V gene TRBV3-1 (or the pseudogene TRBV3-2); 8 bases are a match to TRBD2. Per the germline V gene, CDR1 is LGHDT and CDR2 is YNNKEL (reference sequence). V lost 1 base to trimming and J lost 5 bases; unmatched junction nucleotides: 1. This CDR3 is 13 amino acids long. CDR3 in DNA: TGTGCCAGCAGCCAAGCGGGGGGGCACGAGCAGTACTTC. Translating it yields CASSQAGGHEQYF.

The CDR3 loop reads CASSLGFYEQYF. The CDR3 region has the DNA TGTGCCAGCAGTCTTGGCTTCTACGAGCAGTACTTC. The chain links TRBV6-2 or TRBV6-3 to TRBJ2-7; D call uncertain. CDR1 is MNHEY and CDR2 is SVGEGT in the germline V gene. The ends were cut back, 5 bases at V and 3 bases at J, with 8 bases in the middle. This CDR3 has 12 amino acids.

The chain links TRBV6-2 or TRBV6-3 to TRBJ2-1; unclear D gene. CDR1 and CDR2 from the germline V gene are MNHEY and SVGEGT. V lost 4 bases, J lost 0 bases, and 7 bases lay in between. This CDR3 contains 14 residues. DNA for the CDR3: TGTGCCAGCAGTTTGCTGAGCTCCTACAATGAGCAGTTCTTC. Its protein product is CASSLLSSYNEQFF.

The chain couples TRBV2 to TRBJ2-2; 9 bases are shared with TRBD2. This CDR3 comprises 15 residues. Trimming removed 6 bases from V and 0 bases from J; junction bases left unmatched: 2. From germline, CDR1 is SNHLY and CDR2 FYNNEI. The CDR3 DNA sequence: TGTGCCAGCAGGGCTAGCGGGGCGAACACCGGGGAGCTGTTTTTT. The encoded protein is CASRASGANTGELFF.